This T cell receptor beta chain comes out of a study of shared clonotypes between healthy human individuals (dated by TCRdb to about 2020). For context, the study as a whole: A couple of women and a few men aged 18 to 49 years were included in the cohort. Blood TCR repertoires of about 5 healthy adults were deeply sequenced to estimate repertoire size and the extent of clonotype sharing between individuals. Leukapheresis yielded between about 0.94 and 8.9 billion PBMCs per donor. To increase sequencing depth and limit assay-specific biases, TCR repertoire library preparation and sequencing were carried out by different laboratories using diverse techniques. Per donor, three plates each were used for CD4 naive and CD4 memory, two for CD8 naive, and one for CD8 memory.

Measured from the cysteine to the phenylalanine, the CDR3 is 16 residues long. Only the CDR3 DNA is retained, 48 bases long and in frame from the first base. The junction shows trimming of 5 bases on V and 2 bases on J, plus 18 bases between the germline ends. The germline V gene (reference sequence) supplies CDR1 MNHEY and CDR2 SMNVEV. Results and caveats for the whole study, not just this receptor: Pairwise subsampling led to the expectation that sequencing depth would affect the degree of clonotype sharing among donors. Clonotypes shared by all four sorted-subset donors showed higher generation probabilities than non-shared clonotypes. Because the study included only a small number of donors, the genetic and exposure-history diversity represented was limited. Incomplete sequencing was indicated by rarefaction of sorted-subset datasets, despite the large sequencing depth. Only blood was sampled, and tissue TCR repertoires likely differ from those in blood. Across a handful of donors, approximately 4.9% of naive CD4, over 3% of naive CD8, roughly 2.3% of memory CD4, and about 0.4% of memory CD8 clonotypes were shared. Naive subsets generally had larger estimated clonotype richness than memory subsets.

Using the deep immunoSEQ assay, multiplex PCR amplified TCR CDR3 regions from genomic DNA. For each cell subset, the extracted genomic DNA was distributed evenly across all wells of several immunoSEQ 96-well plates, and each plate served as one replicate. Each replicate PCR for sorted subsets received around 0.2 ug genomic DNA, equal to roughly 33,000 T cell genomes. Purified libraries were measured with a Qubit 3.0 fluorometer, size-checked on a Bioanalyzer 2100, and measured again with the KAPA Library Quantification kit. A separate single-read 150-cycle Illumina NextSeq 550 flow cell was used to sequence each immunoSEQ 96-well plate. As for how the authors treated the data: The immunoSEQ output contained only junctional sequences without quality scores, so filtering could not match that applied to full-length reads. Sequences were annotated with PyIR, a Python wrapper for IgBLAST v1.9, and V/J genes and CDR3 were assigned using IMGT germline references. Reads were removed for weak V/J assignments (E-value above 1e-6), missing CDR3, stop codons, out-of-frame junctions, or ambiguous translated residues. V3J clonotypes were defined by identical inferred V gene, J gene, and CDR3 amino acid sequence. Percentage overlap between repertoires was computed as shared unique clonotypes divided by the size of the smaller repertoire. Three approaches were used to assess repertoire richness: RTK rarefaction, the Chao1 estimator, and Recon v2.1 estimates of unobserved clonotypes. Generation probabilities were computed with OLGA for all TCRbeta clonotypes obtained by the gDNA method from a handful of donors. Sourced from immuneACCESS, this table was stored by TCRdb with only in-frame sequences that have V and J called. A share of the clones is absent; for the studies checked, an unresolved V gene accounts for under half, and the remainder has no known explanation. That table gives V, J and clone size, and the DNA gave D and trimming. The sample table contains roughly 1,100,000 clones; only one count was recorded for about 70% of them. The ten most abundant clones make up about 1.5% of the sample.

The donors were healthy, HIV-negative adults who had no recently reported acute infections or vaccinations. Every donor was a Caucasian adult residing in Nashville, Tennessee, USA. CD4+ T cells were enriched by magnetic negative selection, after which naive cells were positively selected on CD45RA and the negative fraction was taken as the memory subset. After blood collection by leukapheresis, PBMCs were isolated using Ficoll-Histopaque density gradient centrifugation and then cryopreserved in the vapor phase of liquid nitrogen. Analytical flow cytometry was used to check the purity and quantity of every magnetically sorted T cell population. Each sorted fraction had its genomic DNA isolated and then quantified by UV absorbance on a Nanodrop 2000c. On this clone itself: Its antigen remains unidentified. Per-base qualities were not stored, and no clone one base away is much larger.

Recombination connected TRBV27 to TRBJ1-1; TRBD1 is a possible D gene, resting on 6 matching bases. The material sequenced was memory CD4+ T cells sorted from blood. The label giving this sample's cell subset or site can be read as: CD45RA-negative fraction. The receptor's source is a man between 18 and 29 years old in good health. The sequenced DNA is TGTGCCAGCAGTAGGGACACCCGATTTATAAACACTGAAGCTTTCTTT. Translated, it gives CASSRDTRFINTEAFF.